These 15 T cell receptor beta chains share one sample of origin, sequenced in a study of response to subunit inactivated influenza vaccine. TCRdb independently ran MiXCR on the RT-PCR reads; one entry per CDR3 protein. Found here are around 530,000 distinct CDR3 sequences, approximately 15% of them singletons; the top ten hold 3%. Here the sequenced sample was CD4+ T cells sorted from PBMCs, taken 23 to 25 months after vaccination. These receptors came from a man in his fifties or sixties who received an inactivated influenza vaccine.

This clonotype was detected only a few times. The chain employs TRBV10-3 and TRBJ2-1; D unclear. The V end was cut by 0 bases, the J end by 9 bases, with 15 bases between. The CDR3 is made up of 15 amino acids. Germline loops: CDR1 ENHRY, CDR2 SYGVKD. In nucleotides, the CDR3 is TGTGCCATCAGTGAGTCGCGAGACTCGGGCGTTGAGCAGTTCTTC. It yields the protein CAISESRDSGVEQFF.

Ten or more counts support this clonotype. The chain couples TRBV12-3 or TRBV12-4 to TRBJ2-3; D is uncertain. The CDR3 length is 14 residues. V gave up 2 bases and J gave up 4 bases, with 10 bases separating them. CDR3 sequence (DNA): TGTGCCAGCAGTTTATCTGGCCACGCAGATACGCAGTATTTT. Its translation is CASSLSGHADTQYF.

This clonotype was observed a few times. The chain recombines TRBV5-1 with TRBJ1-6, with D unclear. CDR1 is SGHRS, CDR2 YFSETQ, per germline. Deletions cut 4 bases from V and 0 bases from J, with 11 bases between. CDR3 length equals 16 residues. CDR3 region: CASSAASSSYNSPLHF. Written as DNA, the CDR3 is TGCGCCAGCAGCGCGGCGAGTAGCTCCTATAATTCACCCCTCCACTTT.

This sequence joins TRBV5-1 and TRBJ2-3; D ambiguous. Trimming removed 2 bases at V and 4 bases at J, with 17 bases between. In germline, CDR1 is SGHRS, CDR2 YFSETQ. This CDR3 comprises 16 residues. CDR3 bases: TGCGCCAGCAGCTTTTCCCGACACGGTGCTTCAGATACGCAGTATTTT. Its protein is CASSFSRHGASDTQYF.

The chain employs TRBV20-1 and TRBJ1-4; no clear D gene. Per the germline V gene, CDR1 is DFQATT and CDR2 is SNEGSKA (reference sequence). V lost 5 bases and J 4 bases, leaving 11 bases between the germline ends. The CDR3 has 13 amino acids. CDR3 region: CSAPTRSNEKLFF. CDR3 in DNA: TGCAGTGCTCCCACGCGGAGTAATGAAAAACTGTTTTTT.

This clonotype was recorded a few times. V usage is TRBV5-6 and J usage is TRBJ2-1; 10 bases are shared with TRBD2. The CDR3 extends over 15 amino acids. J lost 8 bases, V lost 0 bases, and 5 bases had no gene match. Germline lookup yields CDR1 SGHDT and CDR2 YYEEEE. CDR3 loop: CASSLVSGGAHEQFF. The DNA for the CDR3 is TGTGCCAGCAGCTTGGTCAGCGGGGGGGCCCATGAGCAGTTCTTC.

This clonotype was recorded a few times. The chain combines TRBV12-3 or TRBV12-4 with TRBJ2-5; TRBD2 aligns across 11 bases. The CDR3 loop spans 16 amino acids. V shed 7 bases and J 2 bases; nucleotides not matched to a gene: 9. The CDR3, as DNA: TGTGCCAGCACCAAAGTGTGGACTAGCGGGCAAGAGACCCAGTACTTC. Translated, it gives CASTKVWTSGQETQYF.

This chain joins TRBV6-2 or TRBV6-3 and TRBJ2-3; perhaps TRBD2 as D (6 bases). The CDR3 loop spans 15 amino acids. Trimming cost V 7 bases and J 0 bases, with 14 bases left between them. Per germline, CDR1 MNHEY and CDR2 SVGEGT. CDR3 protein: CASKGMGGSTDTQYF. The CDR3 coding sequence is TGTGCCAGCAAGGGGATGGGGGGAAGCACAGATACGCAGTATTTT.

The chain is built from TRBV5-1 and TRBJ1-2, with TRBD1 as a possible D gene (5 bases). This CDR3 has 13 residues. The V gene lost 0 bases and the J gene lost 5 bases, with 8 bases spanning the gap. CDR1 and CDR2 (germline): SGHRS, YFSETQ. CDR3 DNA: TGCGCCAGCAGCTTGGTAGGGGAGTATGGCTACACCTTC. This gives the protein CASSLVGEYGYTF.

This clonotype was detected only a few times. V and J are TRBV20-1 and TRBJ2-3; the match to TRBD2 covers 14 bases. Germline V gene data show CDR1 as DFQATT and CDR2 as SNEGSKA (reference sequence). V dropped 3 bases and J dropped 5; count of bases not matched to a gene: 10. This CDR3 comprises 17 residues. The CDR3: CSASELRTSGRRDTQYF. The CDR3 DNA sequence: TGCAGTGCTAGTGAGTTAAGGACTAGCGGGAGGAGAGATACGCAGTATTTT.

There are many counts of this clonotype. J is TRBJ2-1 and V is TRBV3-1, with 7 bases lining up with TRBD2. The CDR3 is made up of 15 amino acids. CDR1 is LGHDT, CDR2 YNNKEL, per germline (reference sequence). Unmatched junction bases numbered 8, after V lost 2 bases and J lost 7 bases. The CDR3 loop reads CASSQMRLAGNEQFF. In DNA, the CDR3 is TGTGCCAGCAGCCAAATGAGACTAGCAGGGAATGAGCAGTTCTTC.

The rearrangement links TRBV6-1 to TRBJ2-2; perhaps D is TRBD1 or TRBD2 (6 bases each). The CDR3 loop spans 16 amino acids. V was cut by 5 bases and J by 1 base, with 14 bases left in between. In germline, CDR1 is MNHNS, CDR2 SASEGT. The CDR3 DNA reads TGTGCCAGCAGTCCCGGCAGGGGAGGGAACACCGGGGAGCTGTTTTTT. As protein: CASSPGRGGNTGELFF.

The table lists this clonotype with many counts. The rearrangement joins TRBV28 to TRBJ2-7; 9 bases map to TRBD2. This CDR3 spans 16 amino acids. The germline V gene encodes CDR1 MDHEN and CDR2 SYDVKM. The V gene end was trimmed by 1 base and the J gene end by 1 base; junction bases not matched to a gene: 5. The CDR3 protein is CASSLSGGRGSYEQYF. The CDR3 bases are TGTGCCAGCAGTTTATCGGGCGGGAGGGGATCCTACGAGCAGTACTTC.

This clonotype has more than one count but fewer than ten. The chain has TRBV18 and TRBJ2-5, with 8 bases that match TRBD2. CDR1 and CDR2 from the germline V gene are KGHSH and LQKENI. This CDR3 is built from 14 residues. V shed 2 bases, J shed 8 bases, and the junction held 7 bases outside the gene matches. The CDR3 nucleotides read TGTGCCAGCTCACCAATAGCGGGGAAGGAAACCCAGTACTTC. Its protein product is CASSPIAGKETQYF.

This clonotype has more than one count but fewer than ten. J is TRBJ1-1 and V is TRBV9; D gene unclear. Trimming removed 0 bases from V and 5 bases from J, with 8 bases in between. Germline V CDR1 and CDR2: SGDLS, YYNGEE. The CDR3 is 13 residues long. The CDR3 DNA sequence: TGTGCCAGCAGCGTAGCCGGTCTTACTGAAGCTTTCTTT. Protein sequence: CASSVAGLTEAFF.